Listed here are 18 T cell receptor beta chains from one sample, sequenced in a study of graft-versus-host responses after intestinal transplantation. Produced via immunoSEQ multiplex PCR; TCRdb's table is partial and in-frame only. The sample contains tens of thousands of clones, just over 90% of which appear only once. These TCRs are of unknown antigen specificity. The specimen comprised unstimulated CD8+ T cells sorted from spleen or lymph node cells, sampled before intestinal transplant. The receptors come from a human donor who received an intestinal transplant.

The V call is TRBV5-8, the J call TRBJ2-7; possible D gene TRBD1, 6 bases. V was trimmed by 0 bases and J by 1 base, leaving 11 bases between them. CDR1 is SGHTS, CDR2 YDEGEE, per germline. The CDR3 has 15 residues. The CDR3 DNA reads as TGTGCCAGCAGCTTGGAGGACAGCCCTTCCTACGAGCAGTACTTC. Amino acids: CASSLEDSPSYEQYF.

V gene TRBV6-1 combines with J gene TRBJ2-2; 8 nucleotides match TRBD1. The CDR3 contains 14 residues. The V gene's germline CDR1 is MNHNS and CDR2 SASEGT. The V segment lost 7 bases and the J segment 6 bases; nucleotides outside the gene matches: 7. The CDR3 spells CASIGRGRPGELFF. CDR3 sequence (DNA): TGTGCCAGCATAGGCAGGGGGCGCCCCGGGGAGCTGTTTTTT.

The chain has TRBV5-4 and TRBJ1-3; possibly TRBD1 for D (6 bases). The V gene's germline CDR1 is SGHNT and CDR2 YYREEE (reference sequence). The CDR3 totals 14 residues. V was clipped by 4 bases and J by 0 bases, with 8 bases between them. The CDR3 DNA follows: TGTGCCAGCAGCGCGGACAGCTCTGGAAACACCATATATTTT. This encodes CASSADSSGNTIYF.

This clone was counted between two and nine times. This rearrangement joins TRBV13 to TRBJ1-1, with 10 nucleotides matching TRBD1. The J segment lost 8 bases and the V segment lost 4 bases, leaving 16 bases of the junction unmatched. The length of the CDR3 is 17 residues. Germline loops: CDR1 PRHDT, CDR2 FYEKMQ (reference sequence). The CDR3 bases are TGTGCCAGCAGCTCCACCCTTGGGACAGGGGCGCCGATGGAAGCTTTCTTT. Translation: CASSSTLGTGAPMEAFF.

Only one count was recorded for this clone. The chain recombines TRBV11-2 with TRBJ2-7; 13 nucleotides match TRBD2. The CDR3 is made up of 15 amino acids. The germline CDR1 and CDR2 sequences are SGHAT and FQNNGV. The V gene end was trimmed by 1 base and the J gene end by 7 bases; junction bases not matched to a gene: 4. The CDR3 reads CASSLVGLAGVEQYF. CDR3 nucleotide sequence: TGTGCCAGCAGCTTAGTCGGACTAGCGGGGGTAGAGCAGTACTTC.

This clone was seen once. The gene calls are TRBV4-1 and TRBJ2-1; TRBD2 agrees at 9 bases. The trim removed 0 bases at V and 10 bases at J, leaving 7 bases unmatched. The germline V gene has CDR1 MGHRA and CDR2 YSYEKL. This CDR3 is 15 amino acids long. The CDR3 spells CASSQEEGLAGEQFF. The CDR3 DNA sequence: TGCGCCAGCAGCCAAGAGGAGGGGCTAGCGGGAGAGCAGTTCTTC.

The gene calls are TRBV5-3 and TRBJ2-1, with 12 bases matching TRBD1. TRBV5-3 is an ORF, and what it does is uncertain. V shed 4 bases and J 7 bases; nucleotides not matched to a gene: 9. There are 16 residues in the CDR3. CDR3 region: CARSPLGTGGPNEQFF. CDR3 DNA: TGTGCCAGAAGCCCTCTCGGGACAGGGGGCCCTAATGAGCAGTTCTTC.

The J gene is TRBJ1-2, the V gene TRBV19; TRBD1 is a possible D gene (5 bases). V shed 0 bases and J shed 0 bases, with 11 bases lying between them. CDR3 size: 16 residues. CDR1 is LNHDA and CDR2 is SQIVND in the germline V gene (reference sequence). In DNA form, the CDR3 reads TGTGCCAGTAGTATAGATCTCGACAGCCCTAACTATGGCTACACCTTC. Translated, it gives CASSIDLDSPNYGYTF.

This chain uses TRBV27 with TRBJ1-1; D is possibly TRBD1 (5 bases). V lost 8 bases to trimming and J lost 1 base, with 8 bases between them. Germline V gene sequence: CDR1 MNHEY, CDR2 SMNVEV (reference sequence). This CDR3 region has 12 residues. The CDR3 loop reads CASQQGNTEAFF. The CDR3, as DNA: TGTGCCAGCCAGCAGGGGAACACTGAAGCTTTCTTT.

The chain links TRBV6-5 to TRBJ1-4; 9 nucleotides align to TRBD1. Germline V CDR1 and CDR2: MNHEY, SVGAGI. CDR3 size: 15 residues. Losses at the gene ends were 4 bases for V and 7 bases for J; bases not matched to a gene: 7. CDR3 region: CASSSRDREREKLFF. CDR3 in DNA: TGTGCCAGCAGTTCCCGGGACAGGGAGCGTGAAAAACTGTTTTTT.

V gene TRBV5-4 combines with J gene TRBJ1-1; possible D gene TRBD1, 6 bases. Germline loops: CDR1 SGHNT, CDR2 YYREEE (reference sequence). Trimming left V 5 bases short and J 1 base short, with 9 bases between. The CDR3 extends over 13 amino acids. CDR3 in DNA: TGTGCCAGCAGGGAGACAGGGAACACTGAAGCTTTCTTT. This translates into CASRETGNTEAFF.

CDR3 bases: TGTGCCAGCAGCTTAGAGCGGGGATACTCCTACGAGCAGTACTTC. Amino acids: CASSLERGYSYEQYF. The genes are TRBV7-9 and TRBJ2-7, with 7 bases lining up with TRBD2. The J segment lost 0 bases and the V segment lost 1 base, leaving 3 bases of the junction unmatched. From germline, CDR1 is SEHNR and CDR2 FQNEAQ (reference sequence). This CDR3 is 15 amino acids long.

The V gene is TRBV4-3, the J gene TRBJ2-7; possibly TRBD2 for D (7 bases). Deletions cut 10 bases from V and 0 bases from J, with 25 bases between. The CDR3 consists of 17 residues. Per the germline V gene, CDR1 is LGHNA and CDR2 is YSLEER. CDR3 in amino acids: CATRWARGPIVSYEQYF. CDR3 nucleotide sequence: TGCGCCACCCGGTGGGCGCGGGGGCCGATCGTCTCCTACGAGCAGTACTTC.

The sample holds one count of this clone. This sequence joins TRBV2 and TRBJ1-1; tentatively, D is TRBD1 (5 bases). Trimming pared 6 bases from V and 1 base from J, leaving 15 bases between. Germline assignment: CDR1 SNHLY and CDR2 FYNNEI. The CDR3 is 15 amino acids. Here the CDR3 reads CASSSGQGANTEAFF. CDR3 DNA sequence: TGTGCCAGCAGCTCGGGCCAAGGGGCGAACACTGAAGCTTTCTTT.

The V and J genes are TRBV13 and TRBJ2-7; 11 bases line up with TRBD1. Germline V lookup: CDR1 PRHDT, CDR2 FYEKMQ (reference sequence). The V segment lost 5 bases and the J segment 7 bases; nucleotides outside the gene matches: 25. The CDR3 contains 20 residues. The CDR3 protein is CASSVRTGGFSGGGPEEQYF. Written as DNA, the CDR3 is TGTGCCAGCAGCGTCCGGACAGGGGGCTTCTCGGGGGGGGGCCCAGAGGAGCAGTACTTC. The full variable domain, its missing parts supplied by reference TRBV13 and TRBJ2-7, is AAGVIQSPRHLIKEKRETATLKCYPIPRHDTVYWYQQGPGQDPQFLISFYEKMQSDKGSIPDRFSAQQFSDYHSELNMSSLELGDSALYFCASSVRTGGFSGGGPEEQYFGPGTRLTVT.

The rearrangement joins TRBV11-2 to TRBJ1-1, with D hard to call. This CDR3 has 16 residues. Germline lookup yields CDR1 SGHAT and CDR2 FQNNGV. V lost 0 bases and J 2 bases, leaving 13 bases between the germline ends. The CDR3 region is CASSLDLVLANTEAFF. The CDR3 nucleotides are TGTGCCAGCAGCTTAGATCTAGTTCTAGCCAACACTGAAGCTTTCTTT.

This clone has only one observation. V and J are TRBV18 and TRBJ1-2; a possible D gene is TRBD1 (6 bases). CDR1 and CDR2 from the germline V gene are KGHSH and LQKENI. CDR3 size: 14 residues. Trimming left V 0 bases short and J 6 bases short, with 11 bases between. This CDR3 is CASSPPGHENGYTF. The CDR3 region has the DNA TGTGCCAGCTCACCACCGGGACACGAAAATGGCTACACCTTC.

For this clone: Other DNA sequences from this sample encode an identical CDR3 as well. The CDR3 loop reads CASSLGQSYEQYF. For the CDR3, the DNA is TGCGCCAGCAGCTTGGGACAGTCCTACGAGCAGTACTTC. The chain links TRBV5-1 to TRBJ2-7, with a possible D match to TRBD1 (5 bases). The CDR3 has 13 amino acids. V lost 0 bases, J lost 1 base, and 5 bases lay in between. Germline V lookup: CDR1 SGHRS, CDR2 YFSETQ. Using reference TRBV5-1 and TRBJ2-7 for the parts outside the CDR3, the full variable domain is KAGVTQTPRYLIKTRGQQVTLSCSPISGHRSVSWYQQTPGQGLQFLFEYFSETQRNKGNFPGRFSGRQFSNSRSEMNVSTLELGDSALYLCASSLGQSYEQYFGPGTRLTVT.